This is a list of T cell receptor beta chains from one sample in a study of Ad26.COV2.S vaccination and SARS-CoV-2 variants. The assay was immunoSEQ multiplex PCR, and TCRdb's table has in-frame clones only and misses some. The table includes more than 350,000 clones, around 90% detected once. The sequenced sample was peripheral blood, obtained in a trial of Ad26.COV2.S vaccine versus placebo. These receptors were collected from a person between 18 and 60 years old who received the Ad26.COV2.S COVID-19 vaccine or a placebo. The CDR3 runs from the conserved cysteine through the conserved F or W. The order of the fields is V gene, clone size, J gene, D gene, CDR3 DNA, CDR3 protein. The D gene is left open where the match is weak. Size values are once, few and many counts, or a class for expanded clones, and some rows have none.

v_call: TRBV27
clone_size: -
j_call: TRBJ2-1
d_call: -
cdr3_nt: TGTGCCAGCAGTTTATCTTCAGGGGCCTATGAGCAGTTCTTC
cdr3_aa: CASSLSSGAYEQFF

v_call: TRBV6-5
clone_size: -
j_call: TRBJ2-7
d_call: TRBD1
cdr3_nt: TGTGCCAGCAGCGACAGGGGGCGCAGGTACGAGCAGTACTTC
cdr3_aa: CASSDRGRRYEQYF

v_call: TRBV28
clone_size: -
j_call: TRBJ2-4
d_call: -
cdr3_nt: TGTGCCAGCAGTTTACCGGCCGAGGGGAACATTCAGTACTTC
cdr3_aa: CASSLPAEGNIQYF

v_call: TRBV3-1/TRBV3-2
clone_size: -
j_call: TRBJ1-2
d_call: -
cdr3_nt: TGTGCCAGCAGCCAAGTCCAGGCAGGGCATGGCTACACCTTC
cdr3_aa: CASSQVQAGHGYTF

v_call: TRBV6-4
clone_size: -
j_call: TRBJ2-3
d_call: -
cdr3_nt: TGTGCCAGCAGTGTCTCTAGCGCCACAGATACGCAGTATTTT
cdr3_aa: CASSVSSATDTQYF

v_call: TRBV6-2/TRBV6-3
clone_size: -
j_call: TRBJ1-1
d_call: TRBD1
cdr3_nt: TGTGCCAGCAGCCGACAGGGGGCTGGGGGCACTGAAGCTTTCTTT
cdr3_aa: CASSRQGAGGTEAFF

v_call: TRBV9
clone_size: -
j_call: TRBJ2-2
d_call: TRBD1
cdr3_nt: TGTGCCAGCAGCATACGACAGGGGCGTAACACCGGGGAGCTGTTTTTT
cdr3_aa: CASSIRQGRNTGELFF

v_call: TRBV4-1
clone_size: once
j_call: TRBJ2-3
d_call: TRBD2
cdr3_nt: TGCGCCAGCAGCCAAGATCTGGCTCGAGCGGGAGGTTACCGGGCAGATACGCAGTATTTT
cdr3_aa: CASSQDLARAGGYRADTQYF

v_call: TRBV11-2
clone_size: -
j_call: TRBJ2-5
d_call: -
cdr3_nt: TGTGCCAGCAATCTGGGGGGAGAGGAGACCCAGTACTTC
cdr3_aa: CASNLGGEETQYF

v_call: TRBV24-1
clone_size: -
j_call: TRBJ2-5
d_call: -
cdr3_nt: TGTGCCACCAGTGAGGGGAGCCAAGAGACCCAGTACTTC
cdr3_aa: CATSEGSQETQYF